These T cell receptor beta chains were read from a single sample in a study of early T cells in non-severe SARS-CoV-2 infection. TCRdb re-analysed the 5' RACE reads in MiXCR, keeping a single row per CDR3 protein. In the table there are 40,000 to 50,000 distinct CDR3 sequences, about 9.9% of which are singletons. The material sequenced was whole blood. The receptors derive from an adult who was a healthcare worker with PCR-confirmed SARS-CoV-2 infection or an uninfected control (not recorded which). Each CDR3 is given with its conserved first and last residue. Fields, in order: J gene, V gene, clone size, D gene, CDR3 protein, CDR3 DNA. A D gene is named only where the DNA matches it firmly. Only part of the rows carry a size: once, few, many, or a class if the clone is expanded.

>TRBJ2-7|TRBV7-9|.|TRBD2
CASKPSGSYEQYF
TGTGCCAGCAAGCCTAGCGGTTCCTACGAGCAGTACTTC
>TRBJ1-3|TRBV28|.|.
CASSPLGGARGNTIYF
TGTGCCAGCAGCCCTCTTGGGGGGGCGCGGGGAAACACCATATATTTT
>TRBJ2-7|TRBV6-2/TRBV6-3|many|TRBD2
CASRLSGTSGEQYF
TGTGCCAGCAGATTATCCGGGACTAGCGGTGAGCAGTACTTC
>TRBJ1-1|TRBV20-1|.|.
CSAPRGMNTEAFF
TGCAGTGCTCCCAGGGGCATGAACACTGAAGCTTTCTTT
>TRBJ1-5|TRBV19|many|TRBD1
CASSTRTGGNQPQHF
TGTGCCAGTAGTACCAGGACAGGGGGCAACCAGCCCCAGCATTTT
>TRBJ2-3|TRBV10-3|many|TRBD2
CAIRLAGSTDTQYF
TGTGCCATCAGACTAGCGGGAAGCACAGATACGCAGTATTTT
>TRBJ1-1|TRBV6-2/TRBV6-3|.|.
CASSRLQDMNTEAFF
TGTGCCAGCAGCCGCCTCCAAGACATGAACACTGAAGCTTTCTTT
>TRBJ2-3|TRBV7-9|many|.
CASSLDRRTDTQYF
TGTGCCAGCAGCTTGGACAGACGCACAGATACGCAGTATTTT
>TRBJ2-4|TRBV7-2|few|.
CASSSEPGSIQYF
TGTGCCAGCAGCTCGGAACCGGGCAGCATTCAGTACTTC
>TRBJ1-1|TRBV28|few|TRBD1
CASSSQAGTGRTEAFF
TGTGCCAGCAGTTCCCAAGCCGGGACAGGGCGGACTGAAGCTTTCTTT
>TRBJ2-7|TRBV20-1|medium-sized|.
CSAMDSSYEQYF
TGCAGTGCCATGGACAGCTCCTACGAGCAGTACTTC
>TRBJ1-1|TRBV29-1|many|.
CSEIRMNTEAFF
TGCAGCGAGATCAGGATGAACACTGAAGCTTTCTTT
>TRBJ2-1|TRBV4-3|many|TRBD2
CASSQNDISGSPLNEQFF
TGCGCCAGCAGCCAAAACGATATAAGCGGGAGTCCCCTCAATGAGCAGTTCTTC